This TCR beta chain comes out of a study of blood T cell repertoires in COVID-19. Study-level background: From the United States, Italy and Spain came samples of acute and convalescent COVID-19. T cells, B-cell-depleted T cells, or PBMCs provided the cDNA or gDNA that served as material.

V lost 4 bases and J lost 1, with 10 bases in between. Germline V lookup: CDR1 SQVTM, CDR2 ANQGSEA. CDR3 size: 13 residues. In the source study's methods: The assay estimated nucleated cells by amplifying reference gene primers. Sequencing used immunoSEQ multiplex PCR; TCRdb keeps in-frame clones, though not all of them. V, J and clone size derive from that table, while D and trimming were established from the DNA sequence. Of hundreds of thousands of clones listed, about 85% are singletons. This clonotype was obtained from a young man with active or convalescent COVID-19. The rearrangement uses TRBV29-1 and TRBJ1-1; no clear D. The sequencing sample was made of peripheral blood. CDR3 nucleotide sequence: TGCAGCGTTGGGGCCCGGGAGAACACTGAAGCTTTCTTT. Its translation is CSVGARENTEAFF. Full variable domain (outside the CDR3, taken from reference TRBV29-1 and TRBJ1-1): SAVISQKPSRDICQRGTSLTIQCQVDSQVTMMFWYRQQPGQSLTLIATANQGSEATYESGFVIDKFPISRPNLTFSTLTVSNMSPEDSSIYLCSVGARENTEAFFGQGTRLTVV.